The next 18 T cell receptor beta chains were all read from a single sample in a study of post-analysis software for immune sequencing data. For these receptors, no antigen is known. Prepared TCR beta cDNA libraries contained unique molecular identifiers. TCRdb re-called the PCR reads with MiXCR, one entry per CDR3 protein. The repertoire holds approximately 630,000 distinct CDR3 sequences, 59% seen once, with roughly 10% in the top ten. Study-wide results and caveats: TRBV5-6, TRBV5-1 and TRBV20-1 belonged to a set of roughly 5 TRBV segments that were more frequent in patients than controls.

Sequenced: blood. These TCRs come from a girl under 10 years old with multiple sclerosis.

This clonotype appeared a few times. This rearrangement joins TRBV7-8 to TRBJ2-5; D is uncertain. V dropped 5 bases and J dropped 5 bases, with 9 bases sitting between them. The CDR3 totals 12 residues. Germline CDR1 and CDR2: SGHVS and FQNEAQ. CDR3 coding DNA: TGTGCCAGCAGCGACCCCTACGAGACCCAGTACTTC. It codes for CASSDPYETQYF. Full variable domain (rest looked up from reference TRBV7-8 and TRBJ2-5): GAGVSQSPRYKVAKRGQDVALRCDPISGHVSLFWYQQALGQGPEFLTYFQNEAQLDKSGLPSDRFFAERPEGSVSTLKIQRTQQEDSAVYLCASSDPYETQYFGPGTRLLVL.

This chain links TRBV9 with TRBJ1-2, with 7 bases aligning to TRBD1. CDR3 length: 16 amino acids. Germline CDR1 and CDR2: SGDLS and YYNGEE. The junction had 7 bases not matched to a gene; V was cut back by 0 bases and J by 2 bases. The CDR3: CASSVATQGYNYGYTF. The CDR3 bases are TGTGCCAGCAGCGTAGCTACACAGGGGTACAACTATGGCTACACCTTC.

The J gene is TRBJ2-5, the V gene TRBV2; 8 positions agree with TRBD1. Germline CDR1 reads SNHLY; CDR2 reads FYNNEI. J lost 4 bases, V lost 1 base, and 5 bases had no gene match. This CDR3 comprises 15 residues. CDR3 sequence reads: CASSEELGQGETQYF. CDR3 DNA sequence: TGTGCCAGCAGTGAAGAGCTAGGACAGGGAGAGACCCAGTACTTC.

This clonotype was seen only a few times. The chain combines TRBV7-9 with TRBJ2-3; D is unresolved. The CDR3 consists of 13 residues. The germline CDR1 and CDR2 sequences are SEHNR and FQNEAQ (reference sequence). Trimming removed 5 bases at V and 2 bases at J, with 8 bases between. The CDR3 region is CASSNRTTDTQYF. The CDR3 coding sequence is TGTGCCAGCAGCAACAGAACCACAGATACGCAGTATTTT.

This clonotype has a handful of counts. This rearrangement joins TRBV5-5 to TRBJ2-7; D possibly corresponds to TRBD1 (6 bases). Trimming removed 3 bases at V and 4 bases at J, with 17 bases between. The germline V gene encodes CDR1 SGHKS and CDR2 YYEKEE (reference sequence). The CDR3 covers 15 residues. The CDR3 region has the DNA TGTGCCAGCAGCTCCGTACAGACAGGTTTATACGAGCAGTACTTC. Amino acids: CASSSVQTGLYEQYF.

The CDR3 DNA sequence: TGTGCCATCTCCCCCGGGGCCAACGTCCTGACTTTC. Its protein is CAISPGANVLTF. This rearrangement joins TRBV2 to TRBJ2-6, with D unresolved. V was trimmed by 10 bases and J by 4 bases, leaving 8 bases between them. This CDR3 has 12 residues. Germline values: CDR1 SNHLY, CDR2 FYNNEI.

The chain links TRBV5-1 to TRBJ2-7, with 7 bases aligning to TRBD1. With V trimmed by 4 bases and J by 3 bases, 7 bases remained unmatched. Germline V gives CDR1 SGHRS, CDR2 YFSETQ. CDR3 length: 14 amino acids. CDR3 DNA: TGCGCCAGCAGCCTCGGGACAGCCAACTACGAGCAGTACTTC. It yields the protein CASSLGTANYEQYF.

This chain connects TRBV20-1 to TRBJ2-5; maybe TRBD1 (6 bases). CDR3 size: 12 residues. Per germline, CDR1 DFQATT and CDR2 SNEGSKA (reference sequence). The germline V and J ends were trimmed by 6 bases and 2 bases, with 10 bases remaining between them. The CDR3 loop is CSANRVQETQYF. CDR3 bases: TGCAGTGCCAACAGGGTTCAAGAGACCCAGTACTTC.

The genes are TRBV7-9 and TRBJ2-3; 7 nucleotides line up with TRBD1. V shed 5 bases, J shed 2 bases, and the junction held 13 bases outside the gene matches. CDR1 SEHNR and CDR2 FQNEAQ come from the germline V gene (reference sequence). The CDR3 is 17 amino acids. CDR3 DNA: TGTGCCAGCAGCCAGGACAGGAGTCCGACTCTCACAGATACGCAGTATTTT. Encoded protein: CASSQDRSPTLTDTQYF.

The chain is built from TRBV29-1 and TRBJ1-1; possible D gene TRBD1, 5 bases. CDR1 is SQVTM and CDR2 is ANQGSEA in the germline V gene. Trimming pared 8 bases from V and 1 base from J, leaving 11 bases between. The CDR3 length is 12 residues. The CDR3 coding sequence is TGCAGCACGGCCAGGGCGAACACTGAAGCTTTCTTT. Translation: CSTARANTEAFF. The variable domain in full, with the rest retrieved from reference TRBV29-1 and TRBJ1-1, is SAVISQKPSRDICQRGTSLTIQCQVDSQVTMMFWYRQQPGQSLTLIATANQGSEATYESGFVIDKFPISRPNLTFSTLTVSNMSPEDSSIYLCSTARANTEAFFGQGTRLTVV.

This clonotype has only one observation. The chain couples TRBV7-2 to TRBJ1-1; no definite D call. The V and J ends lost 7 bases and 6 bases respectively, with 9 bases between them. Per the germline V gene, CDR1 is SGHTA and CDR2 is FQGNSA. The CDR3 contains 11 residues. This CDR3 reads CASTADAEAFF. CDR3 bases: TGTGCCAGCACCGCGGACGCTGAAGCTTTCTTT.

A few counts support this clonotype. The DNA of the CDR3 is TGCGCCAGCAGCTTGGTCGGTTCGAAGACCCAGTACTTC. Protein: CASSLVGSKTQYF. V and J are TRBV5-1 and TRBJ2-5; D uncertain. V gave up 0 bases and J gave up 6 bases, with 9 bases separating them. Per the germline V gene, CDR1 is SGHRS and CDR2 is YFSETQ. The CDR3 consists of 13 residues.

This sequence joins TRBV20-1 and TRBJ1-1; 8 nucleotides agree with TRBD1. The V gene end was trimmed by 0 bases and the J gene end by 5 bases; junction bases not matched to a gene: 8. This CDR3 region has 15 residues. CDR1 is DFQATT, CDR2 SNEGSKA, per germline (reference sequence). CDR3 amino acids: CSARDFQGAFTEAFF. In DNA form, the CDR3 reads TGCAGTGCTAGAGATTTTCAGGGGGCGTTTACTGAAGCTTTCTTT.

Details on this clonotype: At one of its ends the junction is not consistent with the germline gene, which may arise from a read error. The V and J genes are TRBV5-1 and TRBJ2-3, with TRBD2 matching over 11 bases. This CDR3 has 14 residues. Germline CDR1 and CDR2: SGHRS and YFSETQ. The DNA of the CDR3 is TGTGCCAGCAGCTCAGGGACTAGCGGAGATACGCAGTATTTT. Translation gives CASSSGTSGDTQYF.

This clonotype was observed a few times. This sequence joins TRBV12-3 or TRBV12-4 and TRBJ2-7; D unclear. V was pared by 5 bases and J by 6 bases, with 14 bases between. The CDR3 sequence is 13 residues long. The CDR3 nucleotides read TGTGCCAGCAGTATAAACGTACCAGGCGAGCAGTACTTC. It yields the protein CASSINVPGEQYF.

V usage is TRBV6-6 and J usage is TRBJ1-5; D remains unclear. V lost 4 bases, J lost 6 bases, and 10 bases lay in between. This CDR3 has 13 residues. Germline values: CDR1 MNHNY, CDR2 SVGAGI (reference sequence). CDR3: CASSLGPIQPQHF. In DNA form, the CDR3 reads TGTGCCAGCAGTTTAGGACCCATTCAGCCCCAGCATTTT.

V gene TRBV7-2 combines with J gene TRBJ2-7; D assignment may be TRBD1 or TRBD2 (5 bases each). The CDR3 covers 13 residues. Germline CDR1 and CDR2: SGHTA and FQGNSA. V shed 8 bases and J shed 5 bases, with 16 bases lying between them. The CDR3 DNA reads TGTGCCAGCTGGGGCCTTCGGCGGGACGAGCAGTACTTC. Translated, it gives CASWGLRRDEQYF.

This rearrangement joins TRBV9 to TRBJ2-3; D not resolved. V lost 0 bases, J lost 5 bases, and 10 bases lay in between. The germline V gene has CDR1 SGDLS and CDR2 YYNGEE. This CDR3 spans 14 amino acids. Written as DNA, the CDR3 is TGTGCCAGCAGCGTAGGCTTAGGTGGAGATACGCAGTATTTT. Translation: CASSVGLGGDTQYF.